This TCR beta chain was profiled in a study of blood T cell repertoires in COVID-19. Using immunoSEQ multiplex PCR, the repertoire was profiled, and TCRdb retains in-frame clones only, with some absent. The repertoire holds around 100,000 clones, with roughly 80% as singletons. The CDR3 length is 14 residues. J lost 7 bases, V lost 4 bases, and 9 bases had no gene match. The germline gives CDR1 SGDLS, CDR2 YYNGEE. The chain recombines TRBV9 with TRBJ1-1; TRBD1 matches 8 bases. Sequenced input: peripheral blood. This sequence was found in a woman in her seventies with acute or convalescent COVID-19. CDR3 amino acids: CASSPTDRAIEAFF. The CDR3 nucleotides read TGTGCCAGCAGCCCAACGGACAGGGCTATTGAAGCTTTCTTT.